The sequence of this T cell receptor beta chain was determined in a study of glioma-infiltrating T cells after dendritic cell vaccination. As for the study in general: Glioblastoma patients came from Phase I and II dendritic cell vaccination trials.

Time point indicated: after dendritic cell vaccination, including at tumor progression/relapse. TCRdb keeps only in-frame clones here, not all; method: immunoSEQ multiplex PCR. This sample carries roughly 60,000 clones, approximately 87% of them seen once, and the ten largest clones take roughly 8.5%. The CDR3 consists of 16 residues. V lost 1 base to trimming and J lost 0 bases; unmatched junction nucleotides: 4. CDR1 is SGHRS and CDR2 is YFSETQ in the germline V gene. The receptor was derived from a human donor with glioblastoma. The starting material was blood, obtained after dendritic cell vaccination. J is TRBJ2-1 and V is TRBV5-1; 7 nucleotides align to TRBD2. This CDR3 is CASSLYRGVSYNEQFF. The CDR3 DNA reads TGCGCCAGCAGCTTGTATCGGGGGGTCTCCTACAATGAGCAGTTCTTC.